This TCR beta chain was found in a study of follicular helper T cells after annual influenza vaccination (dated 2017 in TCRdb). Looking at the study overall: After each seasonal influenza vaccination, blood was collected on days 0, 7 and 28. To study recall of cTfh clones, some subjects were followed across successive annual vaccinations spanning the 2013-2014, 2014-2015 and 2015-2016 seasons. One week after vaccination, a second recruited cohort of 12 to 13 subjects (Table S1) displayed a similar ICOS+CD38+ cTfh response. The 2013-2014 samples were cryopreserved, while the 2015 samples were processed right after collection. Six subjects had multi-year samples: four covered two vaccination seasons and two covered three seasons.

On the study overall, not on this receptor specifically: Day 7 ICOS+CD38+ clones were most often found later in ICOS-CD38- cTfh, suggesting that subset may serve as a memory reservoir. ICOS+CD38+ cTfh clonality correlated with the frequency of that population, and its change correlated with the change in circulating plasmablast frequency. With successive annual vaccinations, a recurrent oligoclonal ICOS+CD38+ cTfh response was recalled, and this response contained tetramer and AIM influenza-specific clonotypes. Productive TCRB sequences were recovered from only about 9-23% of analyzed cells, so rare clonotypes could not be sampled.

As encoded in the germline V gene, CDR1 is SGDLS while CDR2 is YYNGEE. CDR3 length: 14 amino acids, cysteine to phenylalanine. Of all the DNA, just the CDR3 is kept, 42 bases in frame from base 1. A distance of 17 bases separates the germline ends of V and J, which lose 3 bases and 8 bases respectively. As concerns this clone: The target of this receptor is not known. Qualities for individual bases were not recorded, and no much larger clone is one base off.

Library generation was performed with the immunoSEQ multiplex PCR assay. Adaptive Biotechnologies carried out TCRB amplification, library preparation, sequencing and preliminary bioinformatics at Survey level resolution. For TCRB sequencing, genomic DNA from sorted cTfh populations was amplified by multiplex PCR. Per the source publication's procedure: Clonality was computed in R as 1 minus normalized Shannon entropy; the Gini index was calculated with the R package ineq. The overlap score was defined as the summed counts of shared sequences divided by the total counts of all sequences in both compared samples. Fisher's exact test, with an assumed theoretical repertoire of 10^7 TCRB sequences, was used to assess the significance of shared clonotypes. TCRdb re-hosts the immuneACCESS table, in-frame sequences only. Its copies lack some clones; in the studies checked, an unresolved V gene accounts for under half of them, and the cause for the rest is not known. Clonal size and the V and J genes are those of that table, whereas D and trimming came from the DNA. The sample table lists approximately 10,000 clones, 70% to 90% of them with a count of one. About 3.8% of the sample comes from the top ten.

This specimen's time point label, per the study, means: 2014-2015 season, 7 days after vaccination. TCRB sequencing was used to follow sorted CD4 subsets from the blood of adults before and after they were given the seasonal inactivated influenza vaccine (Fluvarix). To be eligible, subjects had to be community-dwelling and could not have received an influenza vaccine during the previous 6 months. Influenza vaccine contraindications, substance abuse, HIV/AIDS, active malignancy, immunomodulatory medication and active illness such as respiratory infection were included among the exclusion criteria. At each time point, roughly 35 to 100 mL of blood was collected. Non-naive CD4+CXCR5+PD-1+ cells were defined as circulating Tfh and were sorted into ICOS+CD38+ and ICOS-CD38- fractions. Either Ficoll-Paque PLUS or SepMate separation was used to isolate PBMC. Before DNA was extracted, the cell subsets were sorted from PBMC using a BD FACS Aria.

This clonotype originated in an adult who received the influenza vaccine. This specimen was CXCR5+ CD38- circulating T follicular helper cells from blood, taken 7 days after influenza vaccination. What the cell subset or site label conveys for this sample: circulating Tfh, non-naive CD4+CXCR5+PD-1+ (ICOS+CD38+ or ICOS-CD38-). The chain links TRBV9 with TRBJ1-2; TRBD1 is possibly the D segment (5 matching bases). This receptor carries the CDR3 CASSDGGGVGGYTF. The DNA sequence is given as TGTGCCAGCAGCGATGGGGGAGGGGTCGGCGGCTACACCTTC. With all but the CDR3 taken from the reference TRBV9 and TRBJ1-2 genes, the full variable domain is: DSGVTQTPKHLITATGQRVTLRCSPRSGDLSVYWYQQSLDQGLQFLIQYYNGEERAKGNILERFSAQQFPDLHSELNLSSLELGDSALYFCASSDGGGVGGYTFGSGTRLTVV.